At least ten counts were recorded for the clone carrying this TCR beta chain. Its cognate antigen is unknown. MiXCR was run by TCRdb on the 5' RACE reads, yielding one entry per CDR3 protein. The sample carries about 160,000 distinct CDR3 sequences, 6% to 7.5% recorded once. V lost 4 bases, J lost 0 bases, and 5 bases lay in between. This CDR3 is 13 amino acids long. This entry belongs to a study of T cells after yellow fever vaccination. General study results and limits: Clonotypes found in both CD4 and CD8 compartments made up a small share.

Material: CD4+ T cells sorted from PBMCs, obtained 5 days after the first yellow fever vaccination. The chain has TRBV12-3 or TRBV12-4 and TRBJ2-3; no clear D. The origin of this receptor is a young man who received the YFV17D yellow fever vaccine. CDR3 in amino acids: CASSYLSTDTQYF. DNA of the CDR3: TGTGCCAGCAGTTATTTGAGCACAGATACGCAGTATTTT.